Below are 16 T cell receptor beta chains sequenced from a single sample in a study of shared clonotypes between healthy human individuals. Assay: immunoSEQ multiplex PCR; the TCRdb copy retains only in-frame clones and omits some. The sample holds over 2 million clones, around 95% seen once. Sequenced sample: naive CD4+ T cells sorted from blood. Subset meaning: CD45RA+ positively selected. These receptor sequences come from a man younger than 30 in good health.

V and J are TRBV6-5 and TRBJ2-3, with D unclear. CDR1 and CDR2 from the germline V gene are MNHEY and SVGAGI. The CDR3 covers 13 residues. V was clipped by 7 bases and J by 1 base, with 9 bases between them. The DNA for the CDR3 is TGTGCCAGCACACAGCCGGGCACAGATACGCAGTATTTT. Encoded protein: CASTQPGTDTQYF.

This clone was counted a single time. The V gene is TRBV25-1, the J gene TRBJ1-3, with D hard to call. V was cut by 5 bases and J by 6 bases, with 14 bases left in between. The germline gives CDR1 MGHDK, CDR2 SYGVNS. The CDR3 sequence is 14 residues long. In DNA form, the CDR3 reads TGTGCCAGCAGTCTTGGGGTAGTTGAAAACACCATATATTTT. Protein product: CASSLGVVENTIYF.

Written as DNA, the CDR3 is TGTGCCAGCAGCAATGCTCCCGGGACTAACTACGAGCAGTACTTC. Translation: CASSNAPGTNYEQYF. J is TRBJ2-7 and V is TRBV7-2; 7 bases match TRBD2. V was pared by 5 bases and J by 3 bases, with 10 bases of the junction left unmatched. The CDR3 length is 15 residues. CDR1 is SGHTA and CDR2 is FQGNSA in the germline V gene.

In regard to this clone: At the DNA level, this CDR3 is encoded by other sequences in the same sample as well. This chain's CDR3 is CASSVGQVNTGELFF. The CDR3 DNA follows: TGTGCCAGCAGCGTAGGCCAAGTGAACACCGGGGAGCTGTTTTTT. V is TRBV9 and J is TRBJ2-2; no firm D call. Trimming stripped 0 bases from V and 1 base from J, with 7 bases between. Germline V gene lookup returns CDR1 SGDLS and CDR2 YYNGEE. The CDR3 has 15 residues.

This clone was recorded only once. V is TRBV10-1 and J is TRBJ2-1; tentative D call: TRBD2 (7 bases). In germline, CDR1 is WNHNN, CDR2 SYGVQD (reference sequence). V was pared by 3 bases and J by 3 bases, with 15 bases between. CDR3 length: 16 amino acids. CDR3 bases: TGCGCCAGCAGTGAAGGGGCGGGGGCAGGCTACAATGAGCAGTTCTTC. Translating it yields CASSEGAGAGYNEQFF.

V and J are TRBV13 and TRBJ1-1; D is uncertain. Trimming removed 2 bases from V and 1 base from J, with 14 bases in between. Germline CDR1 PRHDT, CDR2 FYEKMQ (reference sequence). The CDR3 sequence is 16 residues long. CDR3: CASSLKVAAGNTEAFF. The CDR3 bases are TGTGCCAGCAGCTTAAAAGTAGCGGCGGGGAACACTGAAGCTTTCTTT. The variable domain in full, completed from reference TRBV13 and TRBJ1-1, reads AAGVIQSPRHLIKEKRETATLKCYPIPRHDTVYWYQQGPGQDPQFLISFYEKMQSDKGSIPDRFSAQQFSDYHSELNMSSLELGDSALYFCASSLKVAAGNTEAFFGQGTRLTVV.

This rearrangement joins TRBV28 to TRBJ2-5; TRBD2 agrees at 8 bases. The CDR3 runs 15 residues. V was pared by 6 bases and J by 4 bases, with 10 bases of the junction left unmatched. Germline V gene sequence: CDR1 MDHEN, CDR2 SYDVKM. The CDR3 sequence is CASRPGGGSLETQYF. The CDR3 DNA reads TGTGCCAGCAGGCCCGGGGGGGGGAGTTTAGAGACCCAGTACTTC.

This chain joins TRBV6-1 and TRBJ2-7; either TRBD1 or TRBD2 may supply D (5 bases each). Trimming pared 3 bases from V and 0 bases from J, leaving 15 bases between. This CDR3 spans 16 amino acids. Germline CDR1 reads MNHNS; CDR2 reads SASEGT. DNA for the CDR3: TGTGCCAGCAGTGATGTGGGACGTTGGAGCTCCTACGAGCAGTACTTC. This encodes CASSDVGRWSSYEQYF.

The V and J genes are TRBV5-4 and TRBJ1-1; D gene ambiguous. The CDR3 has 13 amino acids. CDR1 and CDR2 from the germline V gene are SGHNT and YYREEE (reference sequence). Trimming took 4 bases from V and 0 from J, leaving 7 bases between them. CDR3 in DNA: TGTGCCAGCAGCACGGAGGTGAACACTGAAGCTTTCTTT. Its protein product is CASSTEVNTEAFF. The whole variable domain, remainder taken from reference TRBV5-4 and TRBJ1-1, is ETGVTQSPTHLIKTRGQQVTLRCSSQSGHNTVSWYQQALGQGPQFIFQYYREEENGRGNFPPRFSGLQFPNYSSELNVNALELDDSALYLCASSTEVNTEAFFGQGTRLTVV.

Notes on this clone: Other DNA sequences within the sample encode an identical CDR3. The chain has TRBV30 and TRBJ2-7, with D possibly matching TRBD2 (6 bases). The germline CDR1 and CDR2 sequences are GTSNPN and SVGIG (reference sequence). V gave up 3 bases and J gave up 4 bases, with 13 bases separating them. This CDR3 has 13 amino acids. The CDR3 loop reads CAWRTGGRYEQYF. In DNA, the CDR3 is TGTGCCTGGAGAACCGGGGGAAGGTACGAGCAGTACTTC.

Only one count was recorded for this clone. The rearrangement joins TRBV28 to TRBJ2-3; possible D gene TRBD2, 5 bases. The V end was cut by 5 bases, the J end by 2 bases, with 14 bases between. CDR3 length equals 15 residues. In germline, CDR1 is MDHEN, CDR2 SYDVKM. DNA for the CDR3: TGTGCCAGCAGTCCCAAACTAGTTTTCACAGATACGCAGTATTTT. It encodes CASSPKLVFTDTQYF.

The chain uses TRBV30 and TRBJ1-2; D may be TRBD1 (5 bases). Per the germline V gene, CDR1 is GTSNPN and CDR2 is SVGIG (reference sequence). This CDR3 has 15 amino acids. V was trimmed by 3 bases and J by 4 bases, leaving 18 bases between them. CDR3 nucleotides: TGTGCCTGGAGCTTCCGGGACGCCGGAGGCTATGGCTACACCTTC. Its translation: CAWSFRDAGGYGYTF.

This rearrangement joins TRBV30 to TRBJ1-4; no clear D. V gave up 2 bases and J gave up 7 bases, with 11 bases separating them. This CDR3 contains 13 residues. Germline CDR1 GTSNPN, CDR2 SVGIG (reference sequence). CDR3 DNA: TGTGCCTGGAGTCCTCCGGGCTCTGAAAAACTGTTTTTT. It is translated as CAWSPPGSEKLFF.

In regard to this clone: The sample holds other DNA sequences that translate to the same CDR3. The gene calls are TRBV18 and TRBJ2-5; maybe TRBD1 (6 bases). This CDR3 region has 13 residues. With 4 bases removed from V and 2 bases from J, the gap between germline ends came to 8 bases. CDR1 and CDR2 from the germline V gene are KGHSH and LQKENI. CDR3 bases: TGTGCCAGCTCACGAGGACAGCAAGAGACCCAGTACTTC. Protein sequence: CASSRGQQETQYF. Based on the CDR3 plus reference TRBV18 and TRBJ2-5, the full variable domain is NAGVMQNPRHLVRRRGQEARLRCSPMKGHSHVYWYRQLPEEGLKFMVYLQKENIIDESGMPKERFSAEFPKEGPSILRIQQVVRGDSAAYFCASSRGQQETQYFGPGTRLLVL.

Details on this clone: This specimen includes other DNA sequences encoding the same CDR3. V gene TRBV5-1 combines with J gene TRBJ1-5; D is unclear. V shed 0 bases and J shed 4 bases, with 8 bases lying between them. The CDR3 length is 14 residues. The germline gives CDR1 SGHRS, CDR2 YFSETQ. CDR3: CASSLGGSNQPQHF. In DNA, the CDR3 is TGCGCCAGCAGCTTGGGTGGGAGTAATCAGCCCCAGCATTTT. The entire variable domain, with the rest obtained from reference TRBV5-1 and TRBJ1-5, is as follows: KAGVTQTPRYLIKTRGQQVTLSCSPISGHRSVSWYQQTPGQGLQFLFEYFSETQRNKGNFPGRFSGRQFSNSRSEMNVSTLELGDSALYLCASSLGGSNQPQHFGDGTRLSIL.

V is TRBV7-6 and J is TRBJ2-5; D is ambiguous. The V gene lost 2 bases and the J gene lost 5 bases, with 9 bases spanning the gap. Germline assignment: CDR1 SGHVS and CDR2 FNYEAQ. This CDR3 has 13 amino acids. CDR3 nucleotides: TGTGCCAGCAGCTTAAGGGCGATGGAGACCCAGTACTTC. This encodes CASSLRAMETQYF.